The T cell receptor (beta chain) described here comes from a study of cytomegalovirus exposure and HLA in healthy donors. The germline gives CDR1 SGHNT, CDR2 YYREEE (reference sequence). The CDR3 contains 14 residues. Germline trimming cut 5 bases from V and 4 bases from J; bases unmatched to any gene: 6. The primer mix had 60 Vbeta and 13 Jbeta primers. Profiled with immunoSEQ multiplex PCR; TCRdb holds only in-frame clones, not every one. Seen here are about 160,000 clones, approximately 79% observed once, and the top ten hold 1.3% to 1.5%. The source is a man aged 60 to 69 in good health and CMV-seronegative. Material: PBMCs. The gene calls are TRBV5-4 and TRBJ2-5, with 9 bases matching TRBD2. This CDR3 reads CASRSGGGGETQYF. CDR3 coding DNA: TGTGCCAGCAGATCAGGCGGGGGGGGAGAGACCCAGTACTTC.